This TCR beta chain is from a study of cytomegalovirus exposure and HLA in healthy donors. Study observations and caveats: In vitro, three CMV-associated chains proved specific for CMV antigens. 87-base-pair reads could not separate some V segments, including TRBV6-2 and TRBV6-3.

PCR was performed using 60 Vbeta and 13 Jbeta primers. Measured with immunoSEQ multiplex PCR; TCRdb has only the in-frame clones, and not every one. Here the sample spans about 96,000 clones, about four fifths being singletons. This clone was detected a few times. Its specificity is unknown. The germline V and J ends were trimmed by 3 bases and 5 bases, with 10 bases remaining between them. The germline V gene encodes CDR1 KGHSH and CDR2 LQKENI. The CDR3 consists of 13 residues. The sequence derives from a female donor in good health and CMV-seropositive. The sample taken for sequencing was PBMCs. The rearrangement links TRBV18 to TRBJ1-2, with D perhaps matching TRBD1 (5 bases). The CDR3 DNA follows: TGTGCCAGCTCACCTGGGGCAGGGTATGGCTACACCTTC. It codes for CASSPGAGYGYTF.